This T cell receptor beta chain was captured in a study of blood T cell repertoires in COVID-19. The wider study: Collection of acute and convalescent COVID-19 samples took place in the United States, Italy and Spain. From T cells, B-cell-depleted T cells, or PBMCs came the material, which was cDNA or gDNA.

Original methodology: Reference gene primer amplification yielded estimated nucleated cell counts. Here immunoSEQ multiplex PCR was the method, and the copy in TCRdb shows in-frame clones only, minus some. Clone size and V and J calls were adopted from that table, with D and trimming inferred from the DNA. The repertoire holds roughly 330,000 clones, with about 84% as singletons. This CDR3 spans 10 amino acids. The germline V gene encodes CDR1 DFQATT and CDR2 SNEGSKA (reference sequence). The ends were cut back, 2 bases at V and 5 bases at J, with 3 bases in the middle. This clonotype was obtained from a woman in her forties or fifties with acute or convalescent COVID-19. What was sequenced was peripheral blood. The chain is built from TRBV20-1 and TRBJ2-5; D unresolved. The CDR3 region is CSARRETQYF. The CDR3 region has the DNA TGCAGTGCTAGACGGGAGACCCAGTACTTC.